The clone carrying this T cell receptor beta chain has only a few counts. These data are taken from a study of blood T cell repertoires in COVID-19. Study summary: The United States, Italy and Spain supplied acute and convalescent COVID-19 samples. PBMCs, B-cell-depleted T cells, or T cells were the source of the cDNA or gDNA that made up the material.

Authors' analysis steps: Estimation of nucleated cell counts was performed using reference gene primer amplification. Some clones are missing from TCRdb's copy, which holds only in-frame ones; the method was immunoSEQ multiplex PCR. The D gene and trimming were derived from the DNA, and the V and J assignments and clone size from that table. The sample records about 140,000 clones, 76% being singletons. CDR1 MNHNY and CDR2 SVGAGI come from the germline V gene (reference sequence). V lost 6 bases to trimming and J lost 4 bases, with 16 bases between them. The CDR3 totals 15 residues. This clonotype was obtained from a woman aged 80 or over with active or convalescent COVID-19. This sequence joins TRBV6-6 and TRBJ1-5; unclear D gene. Sequencing was performed on peripheral blood. The chain's CDR3 is CASSPGRAKNQPQHF. In nucleotides, the CDR3 is TGTGCCAGCAGCCCCGGGAGGGCGAAAAATCAGCCCCAGCATTTT.